This T cell receptor beta chain was sequenced for a study of cytomegalovirus exposure and HLA in healthy donors (dated by TCRdb to the late 2010s). The study in broad terms: According to an earlier analysis of a few hundred of the donors, about 180 million T cells yielded 117 million unique TCR beta sequences and around 280 Gb of sequence data. To predict cytomegalovirus infection status, the study combined high-throughput TCR immunosequencing, statistical association of individual TCRs with disease status, and machine learning. An earlier analysis of approximately 580 of the donors used high-throughput TCR beta sequencing to judge whether each TCR beta V gene segment behaved as functional or pseudogenic. A later analysis re-analyzed previously published TCR beta repertoires from roughly 690 donors and added high-resolution HLA genotyping to study TCR occurrence patterns. Using immunosequencing, the study profiled T cell repertoires from 550 to 750 subjects and related those repertoires to cytomegalovirus serostatus. Donor age, sex, ethnicity and CMV serostatus were collected together with the repertoire data. Along with the roughly 670-subject first cohort, a separate validation cohort of over a hundred different subjects was used. On average, 235,054 unique TCR beta nucleotide sequences were sequenced per donor among roughly 430 genotyped donors of the cohort, with roughly a sixth of those sequences being non-productive. The number of donors typed differed by locus, with 629-630 for A, B, C, DRB1 and DQB1, approximately 500 for DQA1, some 570 for DPA1, and approximately 470 for DPB1. In the later analysis, no new phenotypic data were used to find candidate immune exposures; instead, reliance was placed on TCR beta sequences and their occurrence across donors. The genetic ancestry cluster associated with self-reported Caucasian donors included roughly four fifths of the roughly 360 genotyped donors. In a later genetic analysis, genome-wide SNP genotypes for 398 of the 666 donors were used, and that subset was treated as a discovery cohort. The aim of the study was to test whether cataloging public T cell receptors could identify signatures of past pathogen exposure. An early release covering about 600 HLA-typed donors comprised approximately 300 gigabases of sequencing data and 85 million to 100 million unique TCR sequences. HLA typing included class I and class II loci at four-digit resolution. Because of strong linkage in the cohort, 4 to 6 DR-DQ haplotypes were treated as single units for association and clustering. Every repertoire in the discovery cohort had been generated on one and the same sequencing platform.

What the study reported, not specific to this receptor: Only TCR beta chains were sequenced in this cohort, and the absence of alpha or paired-chain data limited detectable features. A group of highly shared sequence variants was considered likely to be a technical artifact of the sequencing pipeline. In a later analysis, several top co-occurrence clusters were reported to appear linked to parvovirus B19, influenza, CMV and Epstein-Barr virus. The study gave a list of roughly 150 TCR beta chains associated with cytomegalovirus. Immune exposure information for the cohort was limited to CMV serostatus. An earlier analysis of 587 of the donors showed that most TCR beta V segments appeared in productive rearrangements either about 87% or about 30% of the time, which broadly matched IMGT annotations. In a later analysis, HLA-associated TCR beta chains were found to be more clonally expanded and to have lower generation probabilities than equally common non-associated chains. The earlier analysis of about 600 of the donors excluded approximately 15 rarely observed V segments, including chromosome 9 orphons, because counts were too low. A later analysis found that TCR association rates varied across HLA loci, with DRB1 alleles showing the most associated TCRs and HLA-C alleles the fewest. The presence/absence analyses assumed that sequencing depth was roughly uniform across donors, and that assumption may not be true. While some public TCRs were present in many individuals, most TCR sequences turned up only very rarely across donors. Correlated functional status among segregating V segments might reflect linkage disequilibrium, but an unknown experimental factor could not be ruled out. Three of the identified cytomegalovirus-associated TCR beta chains were confirmed in vitro to be specific for cytomegalovirus antigens. In both the original and validation cohorts, the classifier was reported to diagnose cytomegalovirus status with high specificity and sensitivity. Because the 87-base-pair reads could not distinguish some IMGT-functional V segments, including TRBV6-2 and TRBV6-3, those segments were excluded. Compared with the 666-donor mean, donors in an Asian-associated ancestry cluster had fewer N-insertions in productive TCRs, according to a later genetic analysis. According to the authors, the approach could potentially be generalized to other disease states and immunological phenotypes. Because some donors lacked HLA typing at each locus, the association tests relied only on the typed subset. When HLA alleles, especially DR and DQ, strongly co-occurred, attributing TCR associations to individual alleles was difficult. Most CMV-associated TCR beta chains appeared to be HLA-restricted in a later analysis, and the HLA associations seemed to be driven largely by CMV exposure. In a later analysis, around 15,000 TCR beta sequences were associated with specific HLA alleles at a false discovery rate of 0.05. A later genetic analysis associated a missense DCLRE1C variant with V-gene and J-gene trimming of TCR beta chains, and an independent cohort replicated the association. A further reported finding was that TCR beta sequences accurately predicted the HLA-A and HLA-B alleles for most subjects in the first cohort.

Libraries were built with the immunoSEQ multiplex PCR assay. For the multiplex PCR, a mixture combining 60 forward primers for TCR Vbeta segments and 13 reverse primers for TCR Jbeta segments was used. Amplification of the CDR3 region of rearranged TCR beta genes was performed with a multiplex PCR assay on genomic DNA. Amplified TCR beta libraries were sequenced as 87-base-pair reads on the Illumina HiSeq System. As for the authors' bioinformatics: In a later analysis, around 80 million unique TCR beta chains were counted across the 690 or so repertoires, and around 11 million of these chains were shared by at least two donors. Raw reads were error-corrected and collapsed into unique sequences with a nearest-neighbor algorithm that merged closely related sequences to remove PCR and sequencing errors. To assign V, D and J gene segments, CDR3 sequences were aligned to IMGT reference sequences. For a sequence to be retained, at least a six-nucleotide match to both a V gene segment and a J gene segment was required. A rearrangement counted as productive if the CDR3 had no stop codons and remained in frame with V and J, and every other rearrangement counted as non-productive. CDR3 was defined by IMGT convention, running from the second conserved V-encoded cysteine to the conserved J-encoded phenylalanine. The earlier analysis of some 580 of the donors excluded any sequence lacking an unambiguous match to a single V gene segment. In an earlier analysis of more than 500 of the donors, a V segment was called functional when productive rearrangements were above 56.7%, and segregating when the standard deviation between donors exceeded 5%. A statistical classification framework was developed to diagnose cytomegalovirus status using the catalog of TCR beta chain sequences. In a later analysis, TCR nucleotide sequences were compared against IMGT/GENE-DB human TR gene sequences so that V and J genes could be assigned. The TCRdist pipeline was used in a later analysis to assign CDR3 sequences and most-parsimonious VDJ recombination scenarios. In a later analysis, each TCR beta chain was defined by its CDR3 amino acid sequence together with its V-gene family, and reads lacking a unique V-gene family were excluded. In a later analysis, 450 to 600 highly shared, low-generation-probability nucleotide sequences were removed to address suspected cross-contamination and a sequencing artifact. In a later analysis, a clonal expansion index was calculated for each public chain from normalized within-repertoire ranks of inferred template counts. In a later analysis, generation probabilities were computed with a VDJ recombination model fitted to out-of-frame rearrangements, and the resulting probabilities were checked against IGoR. In a later analysis, TCR-TCR, TCR-HLA and TCR-CMV co-occurrence was scored with hypergeometric tests, and a repertoire-size bias correction was applied to TCR pairs. To estimate false discovery rates, a later analysis permuted the HLA or CMV assignments 20 times. A later analysis grouped co-occurring TCRs with DBSCAN, adding TCRdist sequence similarity when clustering within HLA-allele-positive subsets. For co-occurrence clustering, repertoires with fewer than 30,000 or more than 120,000 public chains were excluded, along with roughly five repertoires with anomalous nucleotide sharing. TCRdb carries this immuneACCESS record with in-frame sequences only. Its versions omit some clonotypes, under half of them owing to an unresolved V gene in the studies checked, with the rest unexplained. That table is the source of V, J and clone size, and D and trimming were worked out from the DNA. The sample profile shows 150,000 to 200,000 clones; about 88% of them were found once. The ten top clones hold more than 0.2% of the sample.

About this clone itself: Its recognized antigen is unknown. Nothing much larger sits one base from this clone, and base qualities are not available.

The cohort consisted of 600 or so healthy bone marrow donors. At the time of sampling, all cohort members were nominally healthy, though unrecorded immune exposures were likely present. The donor was CMV seronegative and belonged to the group of approximately 320 seronegative cohort members. A peripheral blood sample was collected from each donor, and TCR beta sequencing was performed on peripheral blood mononuclear cells. The Qiagen DNeasy Blood Extraction Kit was used to extract genomic DNA from the blood cell samples. Inclusive of the bounding cysteine and phenylalanine, the CDR3 is 10 residues long. Only the CDR3 DNA is retained, 30 bases long and in frame from the first base. CDR1 and CDR2 were assigned from the germline V gene (reference sequence) as DFQATT and SNEGSKA. V and J lose 5 bases and 7 bases, and a span of 3 bases separates them.

The sequence links TRBV20-1 to TRBJ1-6; the D gene cannot be resolved reliably. Source material: PBMCs. The receptor was isolated from a girl in the first two years of life in good health and CMV-seronegative. The CDR3 region reads CSAGNSPLHF. The bases are TGCAGTGCTGGCAATTCACCCCTCCACTTT.